This T cell receptor beta chain was retrieved from a study of cytomegalovirus exposure and HLA in healthy donors. Study-wide background: In an earlier analysis, some 110 million unique TCR beta sequences were found from 150 million to 200 million T cells. Broader study findings: A missense DCLRE1C variant was associated with V- and J-gene trimming of TCR beta chains in a later analysis, and an independent cohort replicated the association.

Healthy individuals who donated bone marrow served as the donors. Note on this clone: What it recognizes is unknown.

Vbeta (60) and Jbeta (13) primers were used in the PCR. Libraries were prepared by immunoSEQ multiplex PCR; TCRdb keeps only in-frame clonotypes and omits some of them. The sample contains roughly 120,000 clones, more than 65% of which appear only once. Germline V gene data show CDR1 as PRHDT and CDR2 as FYEKMQ (reference sequence). The CDR3 spans 14 residues. V lost 4 bases and J lost 12, with 19 bases in between. This chain joins TRBV13 and TRBJ1-3; possible D gene TRBD1, 5 bases. Sequenced input: PBMCs. This receptor was obtained from a woman aged 18-29 years in good health and CMV-seronegative. CDR3 in DNA: TGTGCCAGCAGCTCGGGACCTCTCTCGGGGGGCATATATTTT. Amino acid sequence: CASSSGPLSGGIYF. Full variable domain (missing parts from reference TRBV13 and TRBJ1-3): AAGVIQSPRHLIKEKRETATLKCYPIPRHDTVYWYQQGPGQDPQFLISFYEKMQSDKGSIPDRFSAQQFSDYHSELNMSSLELGDSALYFCASSSGPLSGGIYFGEGSWLTVV.